Each of the 24 T cell receptor beta chains below was sequenced from the same sample in a study of cytomegalovirus exposure and HLA in healthy donors. 60 Vbeta and 13 Jbeta primers were used in PCR. Sequenced by immunoSEQ multiplex PCR; TCRdb stores in-frame clones only, minus some. The top ten clones hold 2% to 2.5% of a sample with about 140,000 clones, approximately 80% of them seen once. Sequencing was carried out using PBMCs. Receptors were obtained from a woman aged 18-29 years in good health and CMV-seropositive.

The rearrangement links TRBV18 to TRBJ2-5; possible D gene TRBD2, 5 bases. Matching the DNA end better, TRBJ2-7 makes the J call doubtful. CDR3 length: 12 residues. Germline loops: CDR1 KGHSH, CDR2 LQKENI. The CDR3 region is CASSRGGFEQYF. In DNA, the CDR3 is TGTGCCAGCTCACGTGGCGGGTTCGAGCAGTACTTC.

This clone was seen once. The chain links TRBV2 to TRBJ2-4; D uncertain. The CDR3 is made up of 13 amino acids. V was cut by 4 bases and J by 6 bases, with 10 bases left in between. Germline-derived CDR1 and CDR2 are SNHLY and FYNNEI. The CDR3 DNA sequence: TGTGCCAGCAGTGGCGAGGTGGGAAACATTCAGTACTTC. This gives the protein CASSGEVGNIQYF.

This chain links TRBV2 with TRBJ2-1; TRBD2 agrees at 12 bases. The CDR3 extends over 16 amino acids. From germline, CDR1 is SNHLY and CDR2 FYNNEI. The junction had 13 bases not matched to a gene; V was cut back by 7 bases and J by 9 bases. CDR3 amino acids: CASIPSGGASQREQFF. CDR3 coding DNA: TGTGCCAGCATTCCTAGCGGGGGGGCCTCTCAGCGTGAGCAGTTCTTC.

The V gene is TRBV2, the J gene TRBJ1-4; D is perhaps TRBD1 (5 bases). V lost 6 bases and J lost 2, with 13 bases in between. CDR1 SNHLY and CDR2 FYNNEI come from the germline V gene. There are 15 residues in the CDR3. For the CDR3, the DNA is TGTGCCAGCAGCAGACAGCTTACGACTAATGAAAAACTGTTTTTT. Encoded protein: CASSRQLTTNEKLFF.

In DNA, the CDR3 is TGTGCCAGCAGCGATCTTCGACAGGGACCCTACAATGAGCAGTTCTTC. Translation: CASSDLRQGPYNEQFF. This chain links TRBV11-2 with TRBJ2-1; TRBD1 aligns across 7 bases. The CDR3 is made up of 16 amino acids. The V and J ends lost 5 bases and 2 bases, in that order; junction bases with no gene match: 9. From germline, CDR1 is SGHAT and CDR2 FQNNGV. The whole variable domain, remainder taken from reference TRBV11-2 and TRBJ2-1, is EAGVAQSPRYKIIEKRQSVAFWCNPISGHATLYWYQQILGQGPKLLIQFQNNGVVDDSQLPKDRFSAERLKGVDSTLKIQPAKLEDSAVYLCASSDLRQGPYNEQFFGPGTRLTVL.

This clone occurred a few times. The CDR3 spells CASTDPTREAFF. Written as DNA, the CDR3 is TGTGCCAGCACCGATCCCACTCGTGAAGCTTTCTTT. The chain has TRBV7-9 and TRBJ1-1; D gene uncertain. The CDR3 runs to 12 residues. CDR1 is SEHNR, CDR2 FQNEAQ, per germline (reference sequence). Trimming shortened V by 7 bases and J by 7 bases, and 13 bases separated the two germline ends. The full variable domain, in which reference TRBV7-9 and TRBJ1-1 provide the parts outside the CDR3, is DTGVSQNPRHKITKRGQNVTFRCDPISEHNRLYWYRQTLGQGPEFLTYFQNEAQLEKSRLLSDRFSAERPKGSFSTLEIQRTEQGDSAMYLCASTDPTREAFFGQGTRLTVV.

The rearrangement joins TRBV12-5 to TRBJ2-1; 10 nucleotides agree with TRBD1. The germline V gene encodes CDR1 LGHNT and CDR2 FRNRAP. This CDR3 has 15 residues. V shed 3 bases and J 3 bases; nucleotides not matched to a gene: 2. Here the CDR3 reads CASGLGTGDYNEQFF. Here the CDR3 DNA reads TGTGCTAGTGGTTTAGGGACAGGGGACTACAATGAGCAGTTCTTC.

In its sample, this clone was seen once. V usage is TRBV7-7 and J usage is TRBJ2-7; 7 nucleotides agree with TRBD1. The V gene's germline CDR1 is SSHAT and CDR2 FNYEAQ (reference sequence). With 3 bases clipped from V and 1 base from J, the junction kept 3 bases outside the gene matches. This CDR3 comprises 14 residues. The CDR3 coding sequence is TGTGCCAGCAGCTTCCGGGACAGTTCCTACGAGCAGTACTTC. Residues: CASSFRDSSYEQYF.

The CDR3 nucleotides read TGTGCCAGCAGTAGACGGACAGGCCACGAGCAGTACTTC. Amino acid sequence: CASSRRTGHEQYF. The J gene is TRBJ2-7, the V gene TRBV25-1, with 7 bases identical to TRBD1. The ends lost 5 bases at V and 5 bases at J; junction bases unmatched: 6. The CDR3 has 13 amino acids. The germline CDR1 and CDR2 sequences are MGHDK and SYGVNS.

This clone was recorded a few times. This rearrangement joins TRBV6-5 to TRBJ1-5, with 7 nucleotides matching TRBD1. The CDR3 runs to 13 residues. CDR1 and CDR2 from the germline V gene are MNHEY and SVGAGI. V was clipped by 4 bases and J by 4 bases; unmatched bases: 1. CDR3 protein: CASSLQGNQPQHF. DNA for the CDR3: TGTGCCAGCAGTTTACAGGGGAATCAGCCCCAGCATTTT.

The chain's CDR3 is CASKTGTGLYEQYF. The CDR3 nucleotides read TGTGCCAGCAAAACCGGGACAGGGCTTTACGAGCAGTACTTC. This chain connects TRBV6-5 to TRBJ2-7; 9 bases are shared with TRBD1. Germline CDR1 reads MNHEY; CDR2 reads SVGAGI. The junction had 8 bases not matched to a gene; V was cut back by 7 bases and J by 4 bases. The CDR3 spans 14 residues.

The genes are TRBV6-4 and TRBJ1-2, with D uncertain. Trimming removed 8 bases from V and 7 bases from J, with 23 bases in between. Germline loops: CDR1 MRHNA, CDR2 SNTAGT. The CDR3 covers 15 residues. The CDR3 reads CASAVEGEGTGGYTF. The DNA for the CDR3 is TGTGCCAGCGCAGTCGAAGGCGAGGGAACGGGTGGCTACACCTTC.

This clone was found once. This chain uses TRBV19 with TRBJ1-5; no definite D call. The germline V gene has CDR1 LNHDA and CDR2 SQIVND (reference sequence). This CDR3 contains 14 residues. V shed 3 bases and J shed 7 bases, with 13 bases lying between them. The DNA of the CDR3 is TGTGCCAGTAGTATCTCGACAAACGAACAGCCCCAGCATTTT. This codes for CASSISTNEQPQHF.

The chain has TRBV18 and TRBJ1-1; 9 bases are a match to TRBD1. This CDR3 is 17 amino acids long. V gave up 6 bases and J gave up 1 base; unmatched junction bases: 12. CDR1 and CDR2 (germline): KGHSH, LQKENI. The CDR3 is CASSPIKGQGQNTEAFF. CDR3 nucleotides: TGTGCCAGCTCGCCTATAAAGGGACAGGGACAGAACACTGAAGCTTTCTTT.

This chain uses TRBV18 with TRBJ1-5; TRBD1 matches 10 bases. CDR1 and CDR2 from the germline V gene are KGHSH and LQKENI. The junction had 7 bases not matched to a gene; V was cut back by 4 bases and J by 7 bases. The CDR3 length is 15 residues. In DNA form, the CDR3 reads TGTGCCAGCTCACACGCCGGGACAGGGGAACAGCCCCAGCATTTT. It is translated as CASSHAGTGEQPQHF.

This sequence joins TRBV5-6 and TRBJ1-2; D might be TRBD1 (6 bases). V gave up 5 bases and J gave up 4 bases, with 18 bases separating them. The CDR3 covers 15 residues. Germline assignment: CDR1 SGHDT and CDR2 YYEEEE. The CDR3 loop reads CASSPNPGQPYGYTF. The DNA for the CDR3 is TGTGCCAGCAGTCCGAACCCCGGACAGCCCTATGGCTACACCTTC.

V usage is TRBV4-3 and J usage is TRBJ1-1; D unresolved. The ends were cut back, 3 bases at V and 5 bases at J, with 16 bases in the middle. The CDR3 extends over 15 amino acids. Germline loops: CDR1 LGHNA, CDR2 YSLEER. CDR3 protein: CASSHFGSGETEAFF. The CDR3 region has the DNA TGCGCCAGCAGCCACTTTGGGTCGGGAGAAACTGAAGCTTTCTTT.

The CDR3 sequence: CASSPRVGHGYTF. DNA of the CDR3: TGTGCCAGCAGTCCCAGGGTAGGGCATGGCTACACCTTC. The chain joins TRBV7-9 to TRBJ1-2; the D gene is possibly TRBD1 (5 bases). There are 13 residues in the CDR3. Trimming shortened V by 6 bases and J by 6 bases, and 14 bases separated the two germline ends. Germline V gene sequence: CDR1 SEHNR, CDR2 FQNEAQ (reference sequence).

This clone is a singleton in its sample. The rearrangement joins TRBV4-1 to TRBJ1-4; D not resolved. The CDR3 runs to 15 residues. Germline V lookup: CDR1 MGHRA, CDR2 YSYEKL. Trimming removed 1 base from V and 0 bases from J, with 6 bases in between. The chain's CDR3 is CASSQGSATNEKLFF. CDR3 sequence (DNA): TGCGCCAGCAGCCAAGGGAGTGCAACTAATGAAAAACTGTTTTTT.

The rearrangement joins TRBV2 to TRBJ1-5; D remains unclear. The V gene's germline CDR1 is SNHLY and CDR2 FYNNEI. CDR3 length: 16 amino acids. The germline V and J ends were trimmed by 7 bases and 5 bases, with 21 bases remaining between them. CDR3 in amino acids: CASTEKVETSHQPQHF. In DNA, the CDR3 is TGTGCCAGCACGGAGAAGGTAGAGACTTCGCATCAGCCCCAGCATTTT.

The sample holds one count of this clone. This rearrangement joins TRBV5-4 to TRBJ2-1, with 8 positions matching TRBD2. The length of the CDR3 is 17 residues. V dropped 1 base and J dropped 6; count of bases not matched to a gene: 12. Germline CDR1 reads SGHNT; CDR2 reads YYREEE (reference sequence). This CDR3 is CASSLWGKRGIGNEQFF. In DNA, the CDR3 is TGTGCCAGCAGCTTGTGGGGGAAGCGGGGGATAGGCAATGAGCAGTTCTTC.

The chain joins TRBV2 to TRBJ1-5; 7 bases match TRBD1. V lost 7 bases and J lost 4; bases outside the gene matches: 4. Per the germline V gene, CDR1 is SNHLY and CDR2 is FYNNEI. CDR3 length: 13 residues. The CDR3 sequence is CASKGQLNQPQHF. CDR3 nucleotides: TGTGCCAGCAAGGGACAGCTAAATCAGCCCCAGCATTTT.

Here the CDR3 DNA reads TGTGCCAGCAGCCAAGGCAGATATGGCTACACCTTC. Translating it yields CASSQGRYGYTF. V and J are TRBV4-2 and TRBJ1-2; D call uncertain. The CDR3 consists of 12 residues. V was trimmed by 1 base and J by 5 bases, leaving 5 bases between them. Germline V gene data show CDR1 as LGHNA and CDR2 as YNFKEQ.

This chain links TRBV4-1 with TRBJ1-4; no clear D. The CDR3 extends over 13 amino acids. Trimming cost V 6 bases and J 8 bases, with 13 bases left between them. Germline values: CDR1 MGHRA, CDR2 YSYEKL. The CDR3 reads CASRTPREEKLFF. CDR3 nucleotides: TGCGCCAGCAGGACTCCCCGAGAGGAAAAACTGTTTTTT.